This T cell receptor beta chain was retrieved from a study of spatial heterogeneity in lung cancer. Overall study context: Beta-chain sequences were consistently detected more often than alpha-chain sequences. From matched bulk RNA-seq came a T cell module score, which showed a strong correlation with TCR transcript counts in tumor regions. Study results and caveats: Tracking of tumor mutation counts was seen in expanded intratumoral alpha and beta TCR counts.

In this sample, this clonotype is large. The antigen remains unidentified. A unique molecular identifier was attached to every TCR cDNA molecule. TCRdb recomputed calls from the 5' RACE reads with MiXCR, one row per CDR3 protein. The sample lists nearly 25,000 distinct CDR3 sequences, roughly 8.3% occurring once. Per the germline V gene, CDR1 is MDHEN and CDR2 is SYDVKM. CDR3 length: 13 residues. Trimming took 10 bases from V and 8 from J; bases not matched to a gene: 13. Stated time point: sample taken at primary tumor resection. The receptor comes from a male donor with early-stage non-small cell lung cancer. This chain joins TRBV28 and TRBJ1-2; 7 nucleotides align to TRBD1. Sample: lung tumor tissue, taken at surgery. The CDR3 region is CAIGSQGPRGYTF. The CDR3 bases are TGTGCCATCGGATCACAGGGGCCTAGAGGCTACACCTTC.